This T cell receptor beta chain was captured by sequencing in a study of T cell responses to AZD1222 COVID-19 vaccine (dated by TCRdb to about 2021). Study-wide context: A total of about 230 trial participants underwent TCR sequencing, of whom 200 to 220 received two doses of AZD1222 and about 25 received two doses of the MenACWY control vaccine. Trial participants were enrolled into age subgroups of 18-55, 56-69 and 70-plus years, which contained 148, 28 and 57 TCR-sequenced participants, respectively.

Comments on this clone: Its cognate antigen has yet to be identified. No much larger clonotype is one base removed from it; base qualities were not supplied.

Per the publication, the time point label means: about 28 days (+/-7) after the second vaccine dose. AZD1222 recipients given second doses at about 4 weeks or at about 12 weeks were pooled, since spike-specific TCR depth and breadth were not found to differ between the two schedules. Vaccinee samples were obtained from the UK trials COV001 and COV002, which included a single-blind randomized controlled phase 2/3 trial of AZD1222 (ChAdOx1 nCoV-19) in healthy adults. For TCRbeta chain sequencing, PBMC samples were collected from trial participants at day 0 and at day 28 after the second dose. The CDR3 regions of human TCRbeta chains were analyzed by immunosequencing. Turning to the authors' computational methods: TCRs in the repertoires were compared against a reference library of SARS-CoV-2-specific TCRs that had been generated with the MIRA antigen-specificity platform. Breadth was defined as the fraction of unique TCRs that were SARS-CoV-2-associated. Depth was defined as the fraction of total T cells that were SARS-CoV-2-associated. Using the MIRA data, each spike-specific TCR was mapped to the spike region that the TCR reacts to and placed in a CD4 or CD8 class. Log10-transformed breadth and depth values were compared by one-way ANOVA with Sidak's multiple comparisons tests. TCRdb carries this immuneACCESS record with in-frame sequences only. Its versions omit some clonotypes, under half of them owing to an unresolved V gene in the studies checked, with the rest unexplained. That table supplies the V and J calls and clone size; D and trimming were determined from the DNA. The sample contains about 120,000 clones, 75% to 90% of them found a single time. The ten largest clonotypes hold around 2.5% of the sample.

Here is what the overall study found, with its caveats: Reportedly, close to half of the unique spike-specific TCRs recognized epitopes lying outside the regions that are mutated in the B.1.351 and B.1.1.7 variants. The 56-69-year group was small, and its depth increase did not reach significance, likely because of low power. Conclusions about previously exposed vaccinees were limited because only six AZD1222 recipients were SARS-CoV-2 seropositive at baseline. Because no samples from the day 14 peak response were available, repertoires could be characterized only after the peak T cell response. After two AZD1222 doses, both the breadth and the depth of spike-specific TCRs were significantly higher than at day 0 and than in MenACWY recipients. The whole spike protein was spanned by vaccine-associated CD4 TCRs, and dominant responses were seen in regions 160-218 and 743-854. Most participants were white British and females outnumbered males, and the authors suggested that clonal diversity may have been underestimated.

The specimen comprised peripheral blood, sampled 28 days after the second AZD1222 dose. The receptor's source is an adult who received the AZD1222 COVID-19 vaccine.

Read as DNA, the sequence is TGTGCCAGCAGTTTCCATCGGACAGGTCGGGAAAAACTGTTTTTT. Its translation reads: CASSFHRTGREKLFF. Here the chain combines TRBV28 and TRBJ1-4, with 7 middle bases fitting TRBD1. At the junction V is shortened by 3 bases and J by 8 bases; bases outside the gene matches: 9. The CDR3, cysteine through phenylalanine, is 15 amino acids long. Of the read, only the CDR3 DNA is kept; its 45 bases are in frame from base 1. Reading the germline V gene gives CDR1 MDHEN and CDR2 SYDVKM.